These 12 T cell receptor beta chains came from one sample sequenced in a study of CD4 T cells in relation to SARS-CoV-2 and coronaviruses. Profiled with immunoSEQ multiplex PCR; TCRdb holds only in-frame clones, not every one. The data contain about 70,000 clones, about 87% of them singletons. Before the COVID-19 pandemic, during about 2010-2019, CD4+ T cells were taken from unexposed donors. The sequencing input was memory CD4+ T cells from PBMCs. Source of these receptors: a human donor in good health.

The V gene is TRBV2, the J gene TRBJ1-2; TRBD1 agrees at 10 bases. V lost 6 bases, J lost 6 bases, and 1 base stayed unmatched. The germline V gene has CDR1 SNHLY and CDR2 FYNNEI. This CDR3 is built from 12 residues. Written as DNA, the CDR3 is TGTGCCAGCAGAGGACAGGGGGATGGCTACACCTTC. Protein: CASRGQGDGYTF.

This chain joins TRBV20-1 and TRBJ1-2; unclear D gene. Trimming shortened V by 4 bases and J by 5 bases, and 8 bases separated the two germline ends. The length of the CDR3 is 11 residues. Germline values: CDR1 DFQATT, CDR2 SNEGSKA (reference sequence). The CDR3 DNA sequence: TGCAGTGCTACCGGAGGGTATGGCTACACCTTC. It translates to CSATGGYGYTF.

V is TRBV30 and J is TRBJ2-3; the D is unclear. The germline V gene has CDR1 GTSNPN and CDR2 SVGIG (reference sequence). This CDR3 is 11 amino acids long. The V gene lost 5 bases and the J gene lost 2 bases, with 5 bases spanning the gap. CDR3 loop: CAWSITDTQYF. CDR3 nucleotides: TGTGCCTGGTCCATCACAGATACGCAGTATTTT. The whole variable domain, filled in from reference TRBV30 and TRBJ2-3, reads SQTIHQWPATLVQPVGSPLSLECTVEGTSNPNLYWYRQAAGRGLQLLFYSVGIGQISSEVPQNLSASRPQDRQFILSSKKLLLSDSGFYLCAWSITDTQYFGPGTRLTVL.

The gene calls are TRBV5-1 and TRBJ2-7; D is perhaps TRBD1 (6 bases). CDR1 is SGHRS, CDR2 YFSETQ, per germline. V gave up 4 bases and J gave up 0 bases, with 14 bases separating them. The CDR3 covers 15 residues. Here the CDR3 DNA reads TGCGCCAGCAGCGTAGAGGGGGTTTCCTCCTACGAGCAGTACTTC. It translates to CASSVEGVSSYEQYF.

The rearrangement uses TRBV21-1 and TRBJ1-1. TRBV21-1 is a recognized pseudogene. The CDR3 contains 15 residues. Here the CDR3 reads CASSERRGCNTEAFF. The CDR3 nucleotides read TGTGCCAGCAGCGAAAGGCGGGGTTGTAACACTGAAGCTTTCTTT.

The V call is TRBV12-3 or TRBV12-4, the J call TRBJ1-1; 9 bases are shared with TRBD1. V shed 6 bases and J 8 bases; nucleotides not matched to a gene: 1. CDR3 length equals 11 residues. The CDR3 DNA sequence: TGTGCCAGCAGGGGACAGGGAGAAGCTTTCTTT. It encodes CASRGQGEAFF.

In the case of this clone: Compared with germline, one end of the junction differs, possibly owing to a read error. The rearrangement joins TRBV2 to TRBJ1-2; 8 bases map to TRBD1. The CDR3 runs 13 residues. Germline CDR1 reads SNHLY; CDR2 reads FYNNEI. CDR3 sequence reads: CAGRPGGGYGYTF. The CDR3 DNA is TGTGCCGGCAGACCAGGGGGCGGCTATGGCTACACCTTC.

This chain links TRBV5-1 with TRBJ1-5, with D tentatively TRBD1 (6 bases). V lost 8 bases to trimming and J lost 0 bases, with 15 bases between them. This CDR3 has 15 residues. Germline values: CDR1 SGHRS, CDR2 YFSETQ. CDR3 sequence reads: CASRTGTNSNQPQHF. CDR3 DNA sequence: TGCGCCAGTAGGACGGGGACAAATAGCAATCAGCCCCAGCATTTT.

The chain carries TRBV11-3 and TRBJ1-1; D perhaps matches TRBD1 (5 bases). The CDR3 totals 16 residues. V lost 0 bases and J lost 1, with 12 bases in between. Germline loops: CDR1 SGHNT, CDR2 YENEEA. CDR3 DNA sequence: TGTGCCAGCAGCTTAGATGGGCGGGACGGGAACACTGAAGCTTTCTTT. It is translated as CASSLDGRDGNTEAFF.

The rearrangement links TRBV2 to TRBJ1-3, with D maybe TRBD1 (5 bases). Between the trimmed V and J ends, which lost 6 bases and 2 bases, there was a span of 11 bases. Per germline, CDR1 SNHLY and CDR2 FYNNEI. The CDR3 is 14 residues long. CDR3 amino acids: CASRPQGPGNTIYF. The CDR3, as DNA: TGTGCCAGCAGACCCCAGGGACCTGGAAACACCATATATTTT.

The V and J genes are TRBV3-1 (or the pseudogene TRBV3-2) and TRBJ2-7; possibly TRBD2 for D (5 bases). Germline CDR1 LGHDT, CDR2 YNNKEL (reference sequence). Trimming took 2 bases from V and 6 from J, leaving 17 bases between them. CDR3 length: 15 residues. The CDR3 region has the DNA TGTGCCAGCAGCCAACGCGGACTGACCCTTTCCGAGCAGTACTTC. Its translation is CASSQRGLTLSEQYF.

The CDR3 nucleotides are TGTGCCAGCAGCTTATCAGGGTACACTAACTATGGCTACACCTTC. This sequence encodes CASSLSGYTNYGYTF. The chain joins TRBV7-3 to TRBJ1-2; TRBD1 might be the D (5 bases). Between the trimmed V and J ends, which lost 2 bases and 0 bases, there was a span of 10 bases. This CDR3 region has 15 residues. Germline lookup yields CDR1 SGHTA and CDR2 FQGTGA.